The 14 T cell receptor beta chains listed next were all sequenced from one sample in a study of cytomegalovirus exposure and HLA in healthy donors. The PCR ran on 60 Vbeta and 13 Jbeta primers. Sequencing was performed with immunoSEQ multiplex PCR; in TCRdb, only in-frame clones are kept and a portion is missing. The sample has around 99,000 clones, roughly two thirds seen once. Material: PBMCs. The receptors here all came from a middle-aged man in good health and CMV-seronegative.

The rearrangement joins TRBV5-1 to TRBJ2-7; a possible D gene is TRBD1 (6 bases). CDR1 SGHRS and CDR2 YFSETQ come from the germline V gene. CDR3 length: 12 residues. V was pared by 4 bases and J by 5 bases, with 10 bases between. CDR3 nucleotides: TGCGCCAGCAGCCAGGGGAGCCACGAGCAGTACTTC. This codes for CASSQGSHEQYF.

As to this clone: Compared with germline, one end of the junction differs, possibly owing to a read error. The chain recombines TRBV7-3 with TRBJ1-2; D might be TRBD1 (5 bases). The germline V gene encodes CDR1 SGHTA and CDR2 FQGTGA. The CDR3 extends over 13 amino acids. The CDR3 nucleotides read TGTGCCAGCAGCCCTGACAGAAACTATGGCTACCCCTTC. Its translation: CASSPDRNYGYPF.

This clone was seen only a few times. The chain recombines TRBV5-5 with TRBJ2-1; D is ambiguous. In germline, CDR1 is SGHKS, CDR2 YYEKEE (reference sequence). V gave up 4 bases and J gave up 1 base, with 12 bases separating them. There are 15 residues in the CDR3. This CDR3 is CASSILRRSYNEQFF. The CDR3 DNA follows: TGTGCCAGCAGCATACTACGGAGATCCTACAATGAGCAGTTCTTC.

Only one count was recorded for this clone. V and J are TRBV19 and TRBJ2-3, with D unclear. CDR3 length: 13 amino acids. Germline values: CDR1 LNHDA, CDR2 SQIVND (reference sequence). Trimming took 3 bases from V and 1 from J, leaving 5 bases between them. CDR3 nucleotide sequence: TGTGCCAGTAGTATCCAGGGCACAGATACGCAGTATTTT. As protein: CASSIQGTDTQYF.

The chain recombines TRBV7-9 with TRBJ1-1, with D hard to call. This CDR3 region has 13 residues. Germline V CDR1 and CDR2: SEHNR, FQNEAQ (reference sequence). V was pared by 5 bases and J by 2 bases, with 9 bases between. The DNA for the CDR3 is TGTGCCAGCAGCCGAGGCGGCAACACTGAAGCTTTCTTT. It specifies CASSRGGNTEAFF.

The V gene is TRBV11-3, the J gene TRBJ2-1, with 8 bases aligning to TRBD2. Germline V lookup: CDR1 SGHNT, CDR2 YENEEA. The V and J ends lost 8 bases and 3 bases, in that order; junction bases with no gene match: 9. The CDR3 loop spans 15 amino acids. The CDR3 DNA follows: TGTGCCAGCGCGGAAGGGGCGGGGGGCTACAATGAGCAGTTCTTC. Protein: CASAEGAGGYNEQFF.

The J gene is TRBJ1-2, the V gene TRBV7-9; tentative D call: TRBD1 (6 bases). V gave up 4 bases and J gave up 7 bases, with 13 bases separating them. Per germline, CDR1 SEHNR and CDR2 FQNEAQ (reference sequence). The CDR3 is 13 residues long. CDR3 nucleotide sequence: TGTGCCAGCAGCTGGGCGCAGGGGACTGGCTACACCTTC. Its protein product is CASSWAQGTGYTF.

This chain uses TRBV30 with TRBJ1-1; D not resolved. From germline, CDR1 is GTSNPN and CDR2 SVGIG (reference sequence). Trimming removed 0 bases from V and 2 bases from J, with 16 bases in between. The length of the CDR3 is 16 residues. CDR3 sequence: CAWSVLFGRGNTEAFF. The DNA for the CDR3 is TGTGCCTGGAGTGTTTTATTCGGGCGGGGAAACACTGAAGCTTTCTTT.

This clone was counted between two and nine times. The CDR3 DNA reads as TGTGCCAGCAGCTTAAAATATGCGGGGGGGCTGGAGACCCAGTACTTC. Translated, it gives CASSLKYAGGLETQYF. The rearrangement links TRBV7-3 to TRBJ2-5, with 9 bases lining up with TRBD2. V lost 1 base, J lost 5 bases, and 8 bases stayed unmatched. The CDR3 extends over 16 amino acids. Per the germline V gene, CDR1 is SGHTA and CDR2 is FQGTGA.

The chain is built from TRBV7-2 and TRBJ2-7, with 12 bases identical to TRBD2. Germline V CDR1 and CDR2: SGHTA, FQGNSA. V lost 4 bases, J lost 6 bases, and 4 bases stayed unmatched. The CDR3 is 14 amino acids. The CDR3, as DNA: TGTGCCAGCAGCTCGCTAGCGGGGGGGCTCGAGCAGTACTTC. Its translation: CASSSLAGGLEQYF.

The rearrangement uses TRBV18 and TRBJ1-5, with a weak D call TRBD1 (6 bases). The germline CDR1 and CDR2 sequences are KGHSH and LQKENI. This CDR3 spans 14 amino acids. Trimming pared 4 bases from V and 8 bases from J, leaving 15 bases between. DNA for the CDR3: TGTGCCAGCTCACGGCAGGGGCTCATGGAGCCCCAGCATTTT. Translating it yields CASSRQGLMEPQHF.

This chain's CDR3 is CASSPAGAEETQYF. CDR3 in DNA: TGTGCCAGCAGCCCAGCGGGGGCCGAAGAGACCCAGTACTTC. The chain combines TRBV9 with TRBJ2-5; 8 bases map to TRBD2. Losses at the gene ends were 4 bases for V and 3 bases for J; bases not matched to a gene: 5. Per germline, CDR1 SGDLS and CDR2 YYNGEE. This CDR3 is built from 14 residues.

The rearrangement joins TRBV9 to TRBJ2-1; 9 positions agree with TRBD2. CDR3 size: 15 residues. The V segment lost 2 bases and the J segment 3 bases; nucleotides outside the gene matches: 3. Germline V gives CDR1 SGDLS, CDR2 YYNGEE. The chain's CDR3 is CASSVSGGHYNEQFF. The DNA of the CDR3 is TGTGCCAGCAGCGTGAGCGGGGGGCACTACAATGAGCAGTTCTTC.

This clone was detected a few times. V is TRBV18 and J is TRBJ2-7; D ambiguous. Germline lookup yields CDR1 KGHSH and CDR2 LQKENI. The germline V and J ends were trimmed by 0 bases and 3 bases, with 12 bases remaining between them. The CDR3 runs 15 residues. CDR3 region: CASSPPSATGYEQYF. CDR3 bases: TGTGCCAGCTCACCACCGTCAGCGACGGGCTACGAGCAGTACTTC.